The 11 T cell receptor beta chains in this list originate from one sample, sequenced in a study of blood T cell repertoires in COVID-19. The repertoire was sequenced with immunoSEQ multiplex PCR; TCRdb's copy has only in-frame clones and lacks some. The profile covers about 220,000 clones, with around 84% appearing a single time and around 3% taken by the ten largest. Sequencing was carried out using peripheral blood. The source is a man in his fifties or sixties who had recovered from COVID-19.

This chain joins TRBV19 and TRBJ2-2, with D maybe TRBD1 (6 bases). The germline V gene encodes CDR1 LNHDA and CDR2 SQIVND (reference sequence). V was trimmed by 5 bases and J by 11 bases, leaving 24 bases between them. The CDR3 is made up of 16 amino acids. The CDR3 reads CASSFSGARKNSELFF. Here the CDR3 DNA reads TGTGCCAGTAGTTTCTCAGGGGCCCGGAAAAATAGCGAGCTGTTTTTT.

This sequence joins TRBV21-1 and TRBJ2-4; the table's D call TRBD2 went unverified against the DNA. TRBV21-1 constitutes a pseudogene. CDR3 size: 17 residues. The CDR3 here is CASSISGRGNQENIQYF. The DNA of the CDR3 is TGTGCCAGCAGCATTAGCGGGAGGGGCAACCAGGAAAACATTCAGTACTTC.

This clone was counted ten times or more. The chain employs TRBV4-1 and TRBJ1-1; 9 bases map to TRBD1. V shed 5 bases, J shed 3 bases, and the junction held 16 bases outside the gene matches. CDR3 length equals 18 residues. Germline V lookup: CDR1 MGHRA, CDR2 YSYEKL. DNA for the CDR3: TGCGCCAGCAGCGATACGGGACAGGGTGGAATGCGTGACACTGAAGCTTTCTTT. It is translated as CASSDTGQGGMRDTEAFF.

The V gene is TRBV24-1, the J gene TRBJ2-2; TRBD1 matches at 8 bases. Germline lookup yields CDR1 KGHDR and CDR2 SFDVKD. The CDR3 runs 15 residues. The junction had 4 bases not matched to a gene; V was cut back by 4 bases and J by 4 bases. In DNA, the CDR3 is TGTGCCACCAGTGACCAGGGGGCGGGCACCGGGGAGCTGTTTTTT. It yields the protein CATSDQGAGTGELFF.

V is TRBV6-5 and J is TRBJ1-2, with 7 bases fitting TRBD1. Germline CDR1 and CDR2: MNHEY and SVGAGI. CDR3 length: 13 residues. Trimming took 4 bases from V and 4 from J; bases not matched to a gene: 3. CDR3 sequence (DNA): TGTGCCAGCAGTTGGGCAGGGGGCTATGGCTACACCTTC. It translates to CASSWAGGYGYTF.

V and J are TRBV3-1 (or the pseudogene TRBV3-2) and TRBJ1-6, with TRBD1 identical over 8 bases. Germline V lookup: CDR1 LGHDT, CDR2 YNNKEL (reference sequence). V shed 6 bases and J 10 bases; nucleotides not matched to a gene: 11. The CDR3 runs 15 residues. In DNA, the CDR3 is TGTGCCAGCAGACTGACAGGGGCCGGGGGATCACCCCTCCACTTT. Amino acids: CASRLTGAGGSPLHF.

The CDR3 DNA follows: TGTGCCACCAGCAGAGGGGGGGTGATGAACACTGAAGCTTTCTTT. This sequence encodes CATSRGGVMNTEAFF. The V call is TRBV15, the J call TRBJ1-1, with D perhaps matching TRBD1 (5 bases). The germline CDR1 and CDR2 sequences are LNHNV and YYDKDF (reference sequence). With 1 base removed from V and 0 bases from J, the gap between germline ends came to 9 bases. The CDR3 totals 15 residues.

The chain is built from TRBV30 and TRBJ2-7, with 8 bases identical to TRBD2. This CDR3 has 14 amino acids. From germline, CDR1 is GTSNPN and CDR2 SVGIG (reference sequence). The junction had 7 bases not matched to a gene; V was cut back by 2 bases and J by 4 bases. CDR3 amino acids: CAWSRGGSSYEQYF. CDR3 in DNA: TGTGCCTGGAGTCGGGGGGGCAGCTCTTACGAGCAGTACTTC.

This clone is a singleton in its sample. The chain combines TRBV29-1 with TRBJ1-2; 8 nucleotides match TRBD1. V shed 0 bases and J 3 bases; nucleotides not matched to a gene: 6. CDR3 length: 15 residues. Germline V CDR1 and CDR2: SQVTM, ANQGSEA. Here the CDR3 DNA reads TGCAGCGTTGAAGATCGGACAGGGTTTCACTATGGCTACACCTTC. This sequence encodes CSVEDRTGFHYGYTF.

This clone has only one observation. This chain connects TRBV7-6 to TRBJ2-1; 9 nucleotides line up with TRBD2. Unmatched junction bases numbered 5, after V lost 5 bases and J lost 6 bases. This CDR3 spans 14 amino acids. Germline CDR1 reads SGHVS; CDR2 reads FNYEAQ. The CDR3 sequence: CASSLREGSNEQFF. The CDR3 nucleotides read TGTGCCAGCAGCCTGCGGGAGGGTAGCAATGAGCAGTTCTTC.

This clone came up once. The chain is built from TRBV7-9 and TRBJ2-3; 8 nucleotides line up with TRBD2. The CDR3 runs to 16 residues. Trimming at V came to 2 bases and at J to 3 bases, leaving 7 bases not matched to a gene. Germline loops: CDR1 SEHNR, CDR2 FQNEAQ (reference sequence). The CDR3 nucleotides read TGTGCCAGCAGCTTAAGGTTGGCTAGCGGGACAGATACGCAGTATTTT. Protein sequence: CASSLRLASGTDTQYF.